This is a list of T cell receptor beta chains from one sample in a study of beta chain features in type 1 diabetes. Libraries were prepared by immunoSEQ multiplex PCR; TCRdb keeps only in-frame clonotypes and omits some of them. The sample includes hundreds of thousands of clones, 15% to 19% of them seen just once. Sequencing was performed on naive CD4+ T cells from blood. The origin of the receptors is a man aged 18 to 29 in good health. CDR3s include the opening cysteine and the closing phenylalanine or tryptophan. D genes are given only for firm matches. Some rows mark clone size as missing; the rest say once, few, many or name a class of expanded clone.

clone size | J gene | D gene | V gene | CDR3 DNA | CDR3 protein
few | TRBJ2-7 | . | TRBV18 | TGTGCCAGCTCAGTTTCGAGTGACTACGAGCAGTACTTC | CASSVSSDYEQYF
few | TRBJ2-5 | . | TRBV11-3 | TGTGCCAGCAGCTTGGGCAGCCTCCCAAGAGTTTGGGAGACCCAGTACTTC | CASSLGSLPRVWETQYF
. | TRBJ2-5 | . | TRBV9 | TGTGCCAGCAGCGTAGGTTTGGGTGGAGAGACCCAGTACTTC | CASSVGLGGETQYF
few | TRBJ1-1 | . | TRBV7-2 | TGTGCCAGCAGCGTGAAGAACACTGAAGCTTTCTTT | CASSVKNTEAFF
. | TRBJ2-5 | TRBD1 | TRBV6-5 | TGTGCCAGCAGTTACTCTCCGGGACAGGGGCAAGAGACCCAGTACTTC | CASSYSPGQGQETQYF
few | TRBJ1-1 | . | TRBV10-3 | TGTGCCATCAGTGAAGGGCCAGGGCAGAGCACTGAAGCTTTCTTT | CAISEGPGQSTEAFF
. | TRBJ1-2 | TRBD1 | TRBV29-1 | TGCAGCGTTGAGGGGGACAGATCCCTGCATGGCTACACCTTC | CSVEGDRSLHGYTF
. | TRBJ2-7 | . | TRBV11-2 | TGTGCCAGCAGCTTAGAACCAGGCTTCGCCGAGCAGTACTTC | CASSLEPGFAEQYF
. | TRBJ2-5 | . | TRBV30 | TGTGCCTGGAGTGTACGAGGGGAGACCCAGTACTTC | CAWSVRGETQYF
. | TRBJ2-5 | . | TRBV7-9 | TGTGCCAGCAGCCGTCATCCGGAGACCCAGTACTTC | CASSRHPETQYF
few | TRBJ2-5 | . | TRBV5-1 | TGCGCCAGCAGGAATTCGACTAGTCCGGAAGGGGAGACCCAGTACTTC | CASRNSTSPEGETQYF
. | TRBJ1-2 | . | TRBV4-3 | TGCGCCAGCAGCCAAGATCGGGGTAGCGGCTACACCTTC | CASSQDRGSGYTF
few | TRBJ2-3 | . | TRBV5-1 | TGCGCCAGCACCCCCATCCCGCACAGGGCAGATACGCAGTATTTT | CASTPIPHRADTQYF
. | TRBJ1-5 | . | TRBV18 | TGTGCCAGCTCACCACGGGTAAGGAGCAATCAGCCCCAGCATTTT | CASSPRVRSNQPQHF